The rows below give T cell receptor beta chains drawn from one sample of a study of blood T cells in healthy people across ages. Each CDR3 protein is one row after TCRdb ran MiXCR on the 5' RACE reads. The sample contains 1,500,000 or so distinct CDR3 sequences, 55% to 75% of which appear only once. The sequenced sample consisted of blood. These TCRs come from a man younger than 30 in good health. CDR3s include the opening cysteine and the closing phenylalanine or tryptophan. Fields, in order: V gene, J gene, clone size, D gene, CDR3 protein. A D gene is named only where the DNA matches it firmly. The size field is filled for only some rows; it gives once, few, many or a size class.

TRBV20-1	TRBJ2-7	-	TRBD2	CSATLAGQAYEQYF
TRBV10-3	TRBJ1-3	-	-	CVVWGQTGNTIYF
TRBV12-3/TRBV12-4	TRBJ2-2	-	-	CASSLSGGRTQYFGELFF
TRBV29-1	TRBJ1-3	-	-	CSASDRAAGNTIYF
TRBV27	TRBJ2-1	-	TRBD2	CASSLKGAGGFYNEQFF
TRBV5-5	TRBJ2-1	-	-	CASSLEPDGDLNEQFF
TRBV11-2	TRBJ2-3	-	TRBD1	CASSLRTGTGRATDTQYF
TRBV20-1	TRBJ2-7	-	TRBD2	CSGGGFRTYEQYF
TRBV7-9	TRBJ1-2	-	-	CASSLARTSGPYGYTF
TRBV27	TRBJ1-2	many	TRBD1	CASRGQVGGYTF
TRBV11-2	TRBJ1-2	-	-	CASSESWVEGGAYGYTF
TRBV10-1	TRBJ1-1	once	-	CASSESKGGNTEAFF
TRBV6-1	TRBJ2-7	-	-	CASLTFRVTGSYEQYF
TRBV27	TRBJ2-7	-	-	CATKRQSSYGQYF
TRBV4-1	TRBJ2-2	once	-	CASSPRVTGELFF
TRBV6-2/TRBV6-3	TRBJ2-5	-	-	CASSYWGTVQETQYF
TRBV5-4	TRBJ1-6	-	-	CASKDFGASPLHF
TRBV29-1	TRBJ1-2	-	-	CSVDGRGDGYTF
TRBV20-1	TRBJ2-7	-	TRBD1	CSARRTGNYEQYF
TRBV6-2/TRBV6-3	TRBJ2-3	few	-	CASSYLQKPSTDTQYF
TRBV27	TRBJ2-7	-	TRBD1	CASSLTGQGSYEQYF
TRBV29-1	TRBJ2-7	few	-	CSVYTPRQPYEQYF
TRBV15	TRBJ2-1	-	-	CATSRMAGKYNEQFF
TRBV7-9	TRBJ2-7	-	-	CASSPPGRQGPYEQYF
TRBV2	TRBJ1-4	-	-	CASSEWSGSVNEKLFF
TRBV7-9	TRBJ1-2	-	-	CASSLGLGEAIHGYTF
TRBV27	TRBJ1-5	-	-	CASSLPTGQGKALQGQPQHF
TRBV30	TRBJ2-7	-	-	CAWRTGWEQYF
TRBV20-1	TRBJ2-7	-	-	CSARGTQGVPYEQYF
TRBV27	TRBJ2-7	-	-	CATHSSYEQYF
TRBV7-2	TRBJ1-4	-	-	CASSLSGLNGVRNEKLFF
TRBV4-3	TRBJ2-4	few	-	CASSQMRDSQQYF
TRBV3-1	TRBJ2-7	few	TRBD2	CASSGTSVAYEQYF
TRBV28	TRBJ1-6	many	-	CASSSGDSPLHF
TRBV29-1	TRBJ2-7	-	-	CSVELLSGDTPYEQYF
TRBV28	TRBJ1-3	-	-	CASSHGQWGFGNTIYF
TRBV20-1	TRBJ2-7	once	-	CSASPAPTGSYEQYF
TRBV7-9	TRBJ2-7	-	-	CASSLTGYDEQYF
TRBV7-2	-	-	-	CASSLLQGGYEQYF
TRBV6-5	TRBJ1-2	-	TRBD1	CASQINRGDGYTF
TRBV29-1	TRBJ2-7	few	-	CSVVIYEQYF
TRBV4-3	TRBJ2-5	-	-	CASSQDFRGTQYF
TRBV20-1	TRBJ1-2	-	TRBD1	CSAWTGRGYTF
TRBV27	TRBJ1-5	-	-	CASSKRQNQPQHF
TRBV28	TRBJ2-6	once	TRBD2	CASSLKRGVLTF
TRBV9	TRBJ2-7	-	-	CASSVEVNPSYEQYF
TRBV12-3/TRBV12-4	TRBJ2-5	few	TRBD2	CASSKSGGGETQYF
TRBV27	TRBJ2-7	-	TRBD2	CASSITSGSLYEQYF
TRBV10-3	TRBJ1-5	-	TRBD1	CAISDDRGGQPQHF
TRBV25-1	TRBJ1-2	-	-	CASSDWGAASYGYTF